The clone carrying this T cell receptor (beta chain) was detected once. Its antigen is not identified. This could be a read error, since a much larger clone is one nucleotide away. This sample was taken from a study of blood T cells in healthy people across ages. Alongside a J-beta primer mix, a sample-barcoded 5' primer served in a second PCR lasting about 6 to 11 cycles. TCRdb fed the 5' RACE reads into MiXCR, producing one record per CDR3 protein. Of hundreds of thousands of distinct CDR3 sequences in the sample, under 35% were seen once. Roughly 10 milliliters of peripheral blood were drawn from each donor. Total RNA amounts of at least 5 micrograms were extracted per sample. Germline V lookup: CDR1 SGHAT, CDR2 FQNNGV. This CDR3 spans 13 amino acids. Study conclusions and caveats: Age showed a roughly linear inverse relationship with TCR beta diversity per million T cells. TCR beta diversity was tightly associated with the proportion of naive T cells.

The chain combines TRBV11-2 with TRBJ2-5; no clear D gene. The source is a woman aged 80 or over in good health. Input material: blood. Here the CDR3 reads CAGSPGYAETQYF. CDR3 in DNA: TGTGCCGGCAGCCCCGGATACGCAGAGACCCAGTACTTC.